The 20 T cell receptor beta chains listed next were all sequenced from one sample in a study of human T cells and chemical hapten exposure. As for time point: patch test 3, about 24 weeks after DPC sensitization. The treatment was: therapeutic diphenylcyclopropenone sensitization with weekly scalp DPC. TCRdb itself ran the RACE reads through MiXCR, one entry per CDR3 protein. The table records roughly 200,000 distinct CDR3 sequences, more than 20% of them present only once. Sequencing was performed on whole blood, taken in connection with sensitization to the hapten diphenylcyclopropenone (DPC). The receptors come from a woman in her 40s with alopecia areata. Some clones in this sample may be carry-over from other donors' samples.

The chain carries TRBV5-4 and TRBJ1-1; D is uncertain. Germline V lookup: CDR1 SGHNT, CDR2 YYREEE (reference sequence). This CDR3 is 12 amino acids long. Trimming stripped 3 bases from V and 11 bases from J, with 14 bases between. Here the CDR3 reads CASSYDAVGAFF. The DNA of the CDR3 is TGTGCCAGCAGCTACGACGCCGTGGGGGCTTTCTTT.

The rearrangement uses TRBV28 and TRBJ2-2; unclear D gene. The CDR3 sequence is 14 residues long. CDR1 and CDR2 (germline): MDHEN, SYDVKM. Trimming took 3 bases from V and 0 from J, leaving 5 bases between them. CDR3 DNA: TGTGCCAGCAGTTTTCAGCCGAACACCGGGGAGCTGTTTTTT. It specifies CASSFQPNTGELFF.

This chain uses TRBV28 with TRBJ2-7, with D uncertain. There are 11 residues in the CDR3. Germline assignment: CDR1 MDHEN and CDR2 SYDVKM. V was clipped by 8 bases and J by 2 bases, with 7 bases between them. The CDR3 loop reads CASGLPYEQYF. CDR3 DNA: TGTGCCAGCGGATTGCCCTACGAGCAGTACTTC.

This chain connects TRBV5-6 to TRBJ2-7; no firm D call. V was shortened by 5 bases and J by 6 bases, with 24 bases between the two germline ends. CDR1 is SGHDT, CDR2 YYEEEE, per germline. The CDR3 is 16 residues long. As DNA, the CDR3 is TGTGCCAGCAGGATGTTTTGGGCCCCCGGGCACGGCGAGCAGTACTTC. Translated, it gives CASRMFWAPGHGEQYF.

This clonotype was seen a handful of times. The chain recombines TRBV7-9 with TRBJ1-2, with D uncertain. There are 14 residues in the CDR3. Germline CDR1 is SEHNR and CDR2 is FQNEAQ (reference sequence). V was shortened by 5 bases and J by 7 bases, with 17 bases between the two germline ends. Here the CDR3 reads CASSPRNGEAGYTF. Written as DNA, the CDR3 is TGTGCCAGCAGCCCGAGAAACGGGGAAGCTGGCTACACCTTC.

The genes are TRBV28 and TRBJ2-1, with 7 bases aligning to TRBD1. This CDR3 has 15 amino acids. Germline loops: CDR1 MDHEN, CDR2 SYDVKM. V shed 4 bases and J 12 bases; nucleotides not matched to a gene: 15. This CDR3 reads CASSSTGVIESGQFF. Written as DNA, the CDR3 is TGTGCCAGCAGTTCTACAGGGGTGATTGAATCGGGGCAGTTCTTC.

The rearrangement links TRBV4-1 to TRBJ2-7; TRBD1 is a possible D gene (6 bases). The CDR3 extends over 16 amino acids. V was shortened by 0 bases and J by 2 bases, with 14 bases between the two germline ends. CDR1 and CDR2 (germline): MGHRA, YSYEKL. Here the CDR3 reads CASSQDAAGAAYEQYF. CDR3 nucleotide sequence: TGCGCCAGCAGCCAAGATGCGGCAGGGGCAGCCTACGAGCAGTACTTC.

This clonotype was counted a single time. This rearrangement joins TRBV12-3 or TRBV12-4 to TRBJ2-1; D remains ambiguous. V lost 5 bases, J lost 10 bases, and 9 bases lay in between. The CDR3 is 11 residues long. The CDR3 DNA reads as TGTGCCAGCAGTCCTTTTGAGGAGCAGTTCTTC. Translating it yields CASSPFEEQFF.

This clonotype was detected only a few times. The chain links TRBV6-1 to TRBJ2-1; 9 positions match TRBD2. Germline V gene data show CDR1 as MNHNS and CDR2 as SASEGT. The CDR3 runs 16 residues. V shed 7 bases, J shed 7 bases, and the junction held 14 bases outside the gene matches. CDR3 nucleotides: TGTGCCAGCAAGTTCGGGGAAGCGGGAGGATGGAATGAGCAGTTCTTC. As protein: CASKFGEAGGWNEQFF.

This clonotype occurred many times. The CDR3 loop reads CASSFLGTPNNSPLHF. The CDR3 DNA reads as TGTGCCAGCAGTTTCTTAGGGACGCCGAATAATTCACCCCTCCACTTT. The chain employs TRBV27 and TRBJ1-6, with D possibly TRBD1 on 5 matching bases. Trimming took off 3 bases at V and 5 bases at J, with 14 bases between the two ends. The CDR3 length is 16 residues. Germline assignment: CDR1 MNHEY and CDR2 SMNVEV (reference sequence).

This clonotype was seen many times. V and J are TRBV6-2 or TRBV6-3 and TRBJ2-7; D possibly corresponds to TRBD1 (6 bases). The V end lost 2 bases, the J end lost 3 bases, and 8 bases lay between the germline ends. This CDR3 is 13 amino acids long. Germline V CDR1 and CDR2: MNHEY, SVGEGT. CDR3 nucleotides: TGTGCCAGCAGTTACCAACAGGGCTACGAGCAGTACTTC. Its translation: CASSYQQGYEQYF.

The genes are TRBV19 and TRBJ2-3, with TRBD2 identical over 9 bases. The V gene's germline CDR1 is LNHDA and CDR2 SQIVND (reference sequence). Losses at the gene ends were 4 bases for V and 4 bases for J; bases not matched to a gene: 6. The CDR3 loop spans 15 amino acids. Written as DNA, the CDR3 is TGTGCCAGTAGTACTTCTAGCGGGAAGTCAGATACGCAGTATTTT. It translates to CASSTSSGKSDTQYF. The complete variable domain, with remaining parts taken from reference TRBV19 and TRBJ2-3, reads DGGITQSPKYLFRKEGQNVTLSCEQNLNHDAMYWYRQDPGQGLRLIYYSQIVNDFQKGDIAEGYSVSREKKESFPLTVTSAQKNPTAFYLCASSTSSGKSDTQYFGPGTRLTVL.

V gene TRBV18 combines with J gene TRBJ2-3; D is ambiguous. V was trimmed by 8 bases and J by 2 bases, leaving 8 bases between them. Germline V gives CDR1 KGHSH, CDR2 LQKENI. The CDR3 has 12 amino acids. CDR3 nucleotide sequence: TGTGCCAGCCAACAGAACACAGATACGCAGTATTTT. This encodes CASQQNTDTQYF.

This clonotype was detected only a few times. The rearrangement links TRBV7-2 to TRBJ2-3, with TRBD2 matching over 9 bases. CDR3 size: 16 residues. In germline, CDR1 is SGHTA, CDR2 FQGNSA. The junction had 3 bases not matched to a gene; V was cut back by 2 bases and J by 0 bases. The CDR3 reads CASSLLAGASTDTQYF. CDR3 nucleotide sequence: TGTGCCAGCAGCTTATTAGCGGGAGCGAGCACAGATACGCAGTATTTT.

This clonotype has only a few counts. This chain links TRBV7-8 with TRBJ1-1; unclear D gene. The CDR3 length is 18 residues. The V end was cut by 1 base, the J end by 0 bases, with 18 bases between. CDR1 and CDR2 from the germline V gene are SGHVS and FQNEAQ. CDR3 loop: CASSLEVSFSLMNTEAFF. Written as DNA, the CDR3 is TGTGCCAGCAGCTTAGAAGTCAGTTTCTCTCTCATGAACACTGAAGCTTTCTTT.

The CDR3 bases are TGTGCCAGCAGCGTCCTACCGTTGAGCACAGATACGCAGTATTTT. It specifies CASSVLPLSTDTQYF. This rearrangement joins TRBV9 to TRBJ2-3; D is undetermined. CDR3 size: 15 residues. The germline V gene has CDR1 SGDLS and CDR2 YYNGEE. Trimming removed 2 bases at V and 0 bases at J, with 10 bases between.

A few counts support this clonotype. The chain carries TRBV6-5 and TRBJ2-3; TRBD1 might be the D (6 bases). V gave up 8 bases and J gave up 1 base, with 10 bases separating them. Germline V gene sequence: CDR1 MNHEY, CDR2 SVGAGI. There are 13 residues in the CDR3. CDR3 protein: CASGHRGTDTQYF. In nucleotides, the CDR3 is TGTGCCAGCGGCCACAGGGGCACAGATACGCAGTATTTT.

Only a few counts were recorded for this clonotype. CDR3 sequence (DNA): TGTGCCAGCAGTGTCTTATTGTCGATTGAGCAGTTCTTC. As protein: CASSVLLSIEQFF. V is TRBV2 and J is TRBJ2-1; D gene ambiguous. The CDR3 is 13 amino acids. The germline V and J ends were trimmed by 4 bases and 9 bases, with 13 bases remaining between them. The V gene's germline CDR1 is SNHLY and CDR2 FYNNEI.

This clonotype showed up just once. The J gene is TRBJ2-7, the V gene TRBV18; 11 bases fit TRBD2. Germline V gene data show CDR1 as KGHSH and CDR2 as LQKENI. With V trimmed by 3 bases and J by 1 base, 5 bases remained unmatched. The CDR3 is 16 residues long. The CDR3 reads CASSPQLAGESYEQYF. CDR3 sequence (DNA): TGTGCCAGCTCACCCCAACTAGCGGGAGAATCCTACGAGCAGTACTTC.

This clonotype has more than one count but fewer than ten. The chain links TRBV5-1 to TRBJ1-1, with a tentative D call TRBD1 (6 bases). The CDR3 runs 13 residues. Trimming shortened V by 4 bases and J by 1 base, and 8 bases separated the two germline ends. The germline CDR1 and CDR2 sequences are SGHRS and YFSETQ. The CDR3 coding sequence is TGCGCCAGCAGCGTGACAGGGAACACTGAAGCTTTCTTT. This codes for CASSVTGNTEAFF.